Described below is a single T cell receptor beta chain sequence and its context. The sample originates from a study of blood T cell repertoires in COVID-19. About the research overall: Italy, Spain and the United States were the sources of the convalescent and acute COVID-19 samples.

Produced via immunoSEQ multiplex PCR; TCRdb's table is partial and in-frame only. The data contain 250,000 or so clones, roughly 85% of them singletons. This receptor was obtained from a man aged 25 to 40 who had recovered from COVID-19. The specimen was PBMCs or T cells enriched from blood (not recorded which).

The CDR3 loop is CASSWGRGRGYTEAFF. The DNA of the CDR3 is TGTGCCAGCAGTTGGGGCAGGGGGCGAGGTTACACTGAAGCTTTCTTT. The chain employs TRBV28 and TRBJ1-1; 8 nucleotides agree with TRBD1. The J segment lost 3 bases and the V segment lost 4 bases, leaving 10 bases of the junction unmatched. This CDR3 region has 16 residues. Germline V CDR1 and CDR2: MDHEN, SYDVKM.